The following is a TCR beta chain sequence with its context. TCRdb recomputed calls from the 5' RACE reads with MiXCR, one row per CDR3 protein. The sample has 750,000 to 950,000 distinct CDR3 sequences, 9% to 15% seen once. The sample belongs to a study of identical twins. The CDR3 sequence is 20 residues long. J was trimmed by 5 bases and V by 1 base; bases with no gene match: 11. Per the germline V gene, CDR1 is MGHRA and CDR2 is YSYEKL. The same sample was also studied in work on yellow fever vaccine responses in identical twins.

Input material: PBMCs. This chain connects TRBV4-1 to TRBJ2-2; 15 bases match TRBD2. This TCR derives from a woman younger than 30 in good health. CDR3 DNA: TGCGCCAGCAGCCAAGTCGCTCCCGGACTAGCGGGAGGGGGGACCGGGGAGCTGTTTTTT. Translation gives CASSQVAPGLAGGGTGELFF.